This TCR beta chain was recovered during a study of shared T cell receptors in the human thymus. CDR1 MRHNA and CDR2 SNTAGT come from the germline V gene. V was clipped by 0 bases and J by 4 bases, with 4 bases between them. CDR3 length equals 14 residues. Sequencing was performed with immunoSEQ multiplex PCR; in TCRdb, only in-frame clones are kept and a portion is missing. In the table there are 63,000 or so clones, nearly 95% of which are singletons. This chain uses TRBV6-4 with TRBJ1-6; the D is unclear. The source of this sequence is a human donor. Source material: thymocytes. The chain's CDR3 is CASSDSGYNSPLHF. CDR3 bases: TGTGCCAGCAGTGACTCCGGGTATAATTCACCCCTCCACTTT.